One sample yielded the 29 T cell receptor beta chains listed below, sequenced in a study of CD8 T cells in ankylosing spondylitis. TCRdb analysed the 5' RACE reads with MiXCR anew, one entry per CDR3 protein. The repertoire holds 200,000 to 250,000 distinct CDR3 sequences, with under 12% as singletons. The sample consisted of blood, either unsorted or a sorted T cell fraction (not recorded which). The receptors shown here come from a male donor with ankylosing spondylitis or in good health (not recorded which).

In this sample, this clonotype turned up many times. This chain joins TRBV10-3 and TRBJ2-7; TRBD1 matches at 8 bases. Germline CDR1 is ENHRY and CDR2 is SYGVKD. The CDR3 is made up of 14 amino acids. The J segment lost 5 bases and the V segment lost 11 bases, leaving 14 bases of the junction unmatched. The CDR3 spells CAARATGGGHEQYF. In DNA, the CDR3 is TGTGCCGCCCGGGCCACAGGGGGTGGACACGAGCAGTACTTC.

The chain uses TRBV20-1 and TRBJ2-1; D is tentatively TRBD1 or TRBD2 (6 bases each). Trimming took off 3 bases at V and 6 bases at J, with 21 bases between the two ends. Germline values: CDR1 DFQATT, CDR2 SNEGSKA (reference sequence). This CDR3 region has 16 residues. This CDR3 is CSARGLRGELSNEQFF. CDR3 coding DNA: TGCAGTGCTAGGGGGCTAAGGGGGGAGCTGTCCAATGAGCAGTTCTTC.

Ten or more counts support this clonotype. The V gene is TRBV5-6, the J gene TRBJ2-3, with D unresolved. The germline gives CDR1 SGHDT, CDR2 YYEEEE. Deletions cut 1 base from V and 2 bases from J, with 8 bases between. The CDR3 covers 14 residues. The CDR3: CASSLNVYTDTQYF. CDR3 in DNA: TGTGCCAGCAGCTTGAACGTATACACAGATACGCAGTATTTT.

This clonotype was seen ten or more times. The chain links TRBV27 to TRBJ2-7, with a tentative D call TRBD1 (6 bases). V was trimmed by 1 base and J by 4 bases, leaving 8 bases between them. The CDR3 totals 13 residues. Germline CDR1 reads MNHEY; CDR2 reads SMNVEV (reference sequence). The CDR3 DNA is TGTGCCAGCAGTTTATTCACAGGGTACGAGCAGTACTTC. It specifies CASSLFTGYEQYF.

The chain combines TRBV18 with TRBJ2-1; TRBD1 matches 7 bases. The CDR3 has 13 residues. V shed 8 bases and J 9 bases; nucleotides not matched to a gene: 10. The germline gives CDR1 KGHSH, CDR2 LQKENI. The CDR3 DNA is TGTGCCAGCCAGGGAACAGGGGCTATTGAGCAGTTCTTC. Translated, it gives CASQGTGAIEQFF.

This clonotype occurred many times. CDR3 nucleotide sequence: TGTGCCAGCAGTTTAATAGGGAGAGAGCAGTTCTTC. This sequence encodes CASSLIGREQFF. The chain links TRBV12-3 or TRBV12-4 to TRBJ2-1; D is perhaps TRBD2 (5 bases). V dropped 2 bases and J dropped 10 bases, with 9 bases sitting between them. This CDR3 region has 12 residues.

This clonotype was recorded at least ten times. The chain carries TRBV6-5 and TRBJ2-1, with a possible D match to TRBD2 (5 bases). Germline CDR1 is MNHEY and CDR2 is SVGAGI. The CDR3 totals 14 residues. V lost 0 bases and J 9 bases, leaving 12 bases between the germline ends. This CDR3 is CASSYSWARVEQFF. The CDR3 DNA follows: TGTGCCAGCAGTTACTCATGGGCGCGGGTTGAGCAGTTCTTC.

This chain's CDR3 is CASSADREGTGELFF. Written as DNA, the CDR3 is TGTGCCAGCAGTGCCGACAGGGAAGGCACCGGGGAGCTGTTTTTT. The chain has TRBV2 and TRBJ2-2; the match to TRBD1 covers 7 bases. The CDR3 is 15 residues long. Germline V CDR1 and CDR2: SNHLY, FYNNEI. J was trimmed by 4 bases and V by 4 bases; bases with no gene match: 6.

The chain's CDR3 is CASSRNSISNQPQHF. In nucleotides, the CDR3 is TGTGCCAGCAGCCGTAACAGTATTAGCAATCAGCCCCAGCATTTT. The chain carries TRBV7-2 and TRBJ1-5, with D unresolved. Germline-derived CDR1 and CDR2 are SGHTA and FQGNSA. Trimming took off 5 bases at V and 0 bases at J, with 11 bases between the two ends. This CDR3 contains 15 residues.

This clonotype was detected ten times or more. The J gene is TRBJ2-1, the V gene TRBV24-1, with D possibly TRBD2 on 6 matching bases. CDR1 and CDR2 from the germline V gene are KGHDR and SFDVKD. There are 12 residues in the CDR3. V was pared by 5 bases and J by 6 bases, with 7 bases between. The CDR3 sequence is CATSGTTNEQFF. The CDR3 DNA reads as TGTGCCACCAGTGGGACTACCAATGAGCAGTTCTTC.

The chain employs TRBV3-1 and TRBJ1-1, with 7 positions matching TRBD1. Germline CDR1 reads LGHDT; CDR2 reads YNNKEL (reference sequence). The CDR3 loop spans 17 amino acids. V lost 0 bases to trimming and J lost 4 bases; unmatched junction nucleotides: 11. CDR3 nucleotide sequence: TGTGCCAGCAGCCAAGATAGGGAGGGGGCCTGGGGCACTGAAGCTTTCTTT. Residues: CASSQDREGAWGTEAFF. Full variable domain (missing parts from reference TRBV3-1 and TRBJ1-1): DTAVSQTPKYLVTQMGNDKSIKCEQNLGHDTMYWYKQDSKKFLKIMFSYNNKELIINETVPNRFSPKSPDKAHLNLHINSLELGDSAVYFCASSQDREGAWGTEAFFGQGTRLTVV.

This clonotype showed up many times. The CDR3 loop reads CASSLQGAPRTDTQYF. The CDR3 region has the DNA TGTGCCAGCAGTTTGCAGGGCGCGCCGCGCACAGATACGCAGTATTTT. The rearrangement joins TRBV12-3 or TRBV12-4 to TRBJ2-3; perhaps TRBD1 as D (5 bases). The CDR3 has 16 amino acids. V was shortened by 3 bases and J by 1 base, with 14 bases between the two germline ends.

This clonotype was observed at least ten times. The rearrangement links TRBV25-1 to TRBJ2-3, with 13 nucleotides matching TRBD2. Germline CDR1 and CDR2: MGHDK and SYGVNS. The trim removed 7 bases at V and 6 bases at J, leaving 10 bases unmatched. CDR3 length: 16 residues. DNA of the CDR3: TGTGCCAGCACCCGAACCGGGACTAGCGGGACGGATACGCAGTATTTT. Its protein is CASTRTGTSGTDTQYF.

This clonotype has just a few counts. This chain joins TRBV30 and TRBJ1-2; maybe TRBD1 (6 bases). Germline CDR1 is GTSNPN and CDR2 is SVGIG (reference sequence). This CDR3 comprises 17 residues. Between the trimmed V and J ends, which lost 0 bases and 0 bases, there was a span of 17 bases. In DNA, the CDR3 is TGTGCCTGGAGTGTATACCGCGACAGGCGATCTAACTATGGCTACACCTTC. Translated, it gives CAWSVYRDRRSNYGYTF.

In this sample, this clonotype turned up a few times. V is TRBV11-2 and J is TRBJ2-1; TRBD2 agrees at 7 bases. Losses at the gene ends were 1 base for V and 0 bases for J; bases not matched to a gene: 9. The germline V gene encodes CDR1 SGHAT and CDR2 FQNNGV. The CDR3 is 18 amino acids. The CDR3 region has the DNA TGTGCCAGCAGCTTAGTTCCTACTAGCGCCAGCTCCTACAATGAGCAGTTCTTC. Encoded protein: CASSLVPTSASSYNEQFF.

This clonotype showed up many times. The V call is TRBV30, the J call TRBJ1-2; D ambiguous. V was trimmed by 7 bases and J by 0 bases, leaving 9 bases between them. Per the germline V gene, CDR1 is GTSNPN and CDR2 is SVGIG (reference sequence). The CDR3 spans 12 residues. CDR3 region: CAYLQTNYGYTF. CDR3 bases: TGTGCCTATTTGCAGACTAACTATGGCTACACCTTC.

This clonotype was counted many times. V and J are TRBV20-1 and TRBJ2-1; 7 nucleotides align to TRBD1. CDR1 and CDR2 (germline): DFQATT, SNEGSKA (reference sequence). V lost 6 bases to trimming and J lost 0 bases; unmatched junction nucleotides: 11. This CDR3 comprises 16 residues. The CDR3 region has the DNA TGCAGTGCCCCTACCGGGACAGTTTACTCCTACAATGAGCAGTTCTTC. Translating it yields CSAPTGTVYSYNEQFF.

The table lists this clonotype with many counts. The rearrangement uses TRBV19 and TRBJ1-1; D perhaps matches TRBD1 (6 bases). The CDR3 sequence is 16 residues long. Deletions cut 7 bases from V and 6 bases from J, with 24 bases between. Germline CDR1 and CDR2: LNHDA and SQIVND (reference sequence). This CDR3 reads CASIAVFDLGGPEAFF. CDR3 DNA: TGTGCCAGTATCGCGGTATTCGACCTCGGGGGCCCTGAAGCTTTCTTT. The full variable domain, completed using reference TRBV19 and TRBJ1-1, is DGGITQSPKYLFRKEGQNVTLSCEQNLNHDAMYWYRQDPGQGLRLIYYSQIVNDFQKGDIAEGYSVSREKKESFPLTVTSAQKNPTAFYLCASIAVFDLGGPEAFFGQGTRLTVV.

This clonotype was seen only a few times. The CDR3 nucleotides read TGTGCCAGCAGCTTACTGAGGGTAGCGGGAGCTTTCTTT. It codes for CASSLLRVAGAFF. The V gene is TRBV7-2, the J gene TRBJ1-1, with unresolved D. CDR3 length equals 13 residues. Germline loops: CDR1 SGHTA, CDR2 FQGNSA. The V gene lost 2 bases and the J gene lost 10 bases, with 14 bases spanning the gap.

The table lists this clonotype with many counts. V usage is TRBV20-1 and J usage is TRBJ1-1; a possible D gene is TRBD1 (5 bases). The germline V and J ends were trimmed by 5 bases and 4 bases, with 14 bases remaining between them. Germline V gene sequence: CDR1 DFQATT, CDR2 SNEGSKA (reference sequence). The CDR3 spans 13 residues. For the CDR3, the DNA is TGCAGTGCTCTCAATAGGGGTGGCACTGAAGCTTTCTTT. Its translation: CSALNRGGTEAFF.

This clonotype came up many times. The V call is TRBV12-3 or TRBV12-4, the J call TRBJ2-1; D is uncertain. The V and J ends lost 6 bases and 7 bases respectively, with 13 bases between them. The CDR3 loop spans 13 amino acids. The CDR3 coding sequence is TGTGCCAGCAGCCACACCGTGGTGAATGAGCAGTTCTTC. Residues: CASSHTVVNEQFF.

This clonotype was counted many times. The J gene is TRBJ1-5, the V gene TRBV12-3 or TRBV12-4; 10 bases line up with TRBD1. CDR3 size: 15 residues. The trim removed 6 bases at V and 6 bases at J, leaving 8 bases unmatched. CDR3: CASSIGQGGTQPQHF. CDR3 sequence (DNA): TGTGCCAGCAGCATCGGACAGGGGGGAACTCAGCCCCAGCATTTT.

This clonotype was counted ten times or more. The chain joins TRBV5-5 to TRBJ2-3; D not resolved. Trimming shortened V by 0 bases and J by 4 bases, and 12 bases separated the two germline ends. The germline gives CDR1 SGHKS, CDR2 YYEKEE (reference sequence). The CDR3 runs 15 residues. CDR3 in amino acids: CASSLVTRPPDTQYF. The DNA of the CDR3 is TGTGCCAGCAGCTTGGTTACCCGACCCCCAGATACGCAGTATTTT.

This clonotype was observed at least ten times. This chain links TRBV12-3 or TRBV12-4 with TRBJ2-3, with D perhaps being TRBD1 or TRBD2 (5 bases each). Trimming removed 7 bases from V and 0 bases from J, with 11 bases in between. CDR3 size: 14 residues. The CDR3 loop is CASKGGHSTDTQYF. The CDR3 DNA reads TGTGCCAGCAAAGGAGGACATAGCACAGATACGCAGTATTTT.

This clonotype has more than one count but fewer than ten. It may be a read error: a sequence one base away is much more abundant. The rearrangement links TRBV20-1 to TRBJ1-3, with D possibly matching TRBD1 (5 bases). The CDR3 has 15 amino acids. Germline-derived CDR1 and CDR2 are DFQATT and SNEGSKA (reference sequence). CDR3 sequence (DNA): TGCTGTGCTGGGATGGGACCGCTCTCTGGAAACACCATATATTTT. It is translated as CCAGMGPLSGNTIYF.

This CDR3 is CASSLVFSSGPNTGELFF. Written as DNA, the CDR3 is TGTGCCAGCAGCTTAGTATTCTCCAGCGGGCCGAACACCGGGGAGCTGTTTTTT. This chain connects TRBV11-1 to TRBJ2-2, with D possibly matching TRBD2 (6 bases). The V gene's germline CDR1 is SGHAT and CDR2 FQDESV (reference sequence). This CDR3 contains 18 residues. Trimming removed 1 base at V and 0 bases at J, with 15 bases between.

This clonotype is a singleton in its sample. A junction boundary mismatches the germline segment, possibly from a read error. V usage is TRBV29-1 and J usage is TRBJ1-2; maybe TRBD1 (6 bases). The germline CDR1 and CDR2 sequences are SQVTM and ANQGSEA. This CDR3 comprises 12 residues. The CDR3 spells CSVKDSSRGYAF. CDR3 nucleotide sequence: TGCAGCGTTAAGGACAGCTCTAGGGGCTACGCCTTC.

This clonotype appeared many times. The chain couples TRBV12-3 or TRBV12-4 to TRBJ1-1, with 9 bases identical to TRBD1. V was clipped by 2 bases and J by 1 base; unmatched bases: 2. The CDR3 contains 15 residues. CDR3 sequence: CASSLTGQGNTEAFF. The CDR3 bases are TGTGCCAGCAGTTTAACGGGACAGGGGAACACTGAAGCTTTCTTT.

This clonotype was detected many times. V gene TRBV5-1 combines with J gene TRBJ1-1, with TRBD1 as a possible D gene (5 bases). The CDR3 has 15 residues. CDR1 and CDR2 (germline): SGHRS, YFSETQ. V lost 4 bases and J 1 base, leaving 14 bases between the germline ends. The DNA of the CDR3 is TGCGCCAGCAGCACAGCCGGGACGGCGAACACTGAAGCTTTCTTT. Its protein is CASSTAGTANTEAFF.